This TCR beta chain was identified during a study of blood T cell repertoires in COVID-19. At the level of the study: There were acute and convalescent COVID-19 samples, and they came from the United States, Italy and Spain. Nucleic acid was either cDNA or gDNA, and it came from T cells, B-cell-depleted T cells, or PBMCs.

In the authors' workflow: Reference gene primers were amplified, and this amplification served to estimate nucleated cell counts. Only in-frame clones appear in the TCRdb table, and some are missing; sequencing was by immunoSEQ multiplex PCR. The V and J calls and clone size were taken over from that table, and D and trimming were inferred from the DNA. The sample carries approximately 220,000 clones, more than 75% recorded once. V shed 2 bases and J shed 2 bases, with 2 bases lying between them. The length of the CDR3 is 11 residues. CDR1 is SGHRS, CDR2 YFSETQ, per germline. The sequencing input was peripheral blood. J is TRBJ2-7 and V is TRBV5-1; D is uncertain. The clonotype comes from a man between 45 and 60 years old who had recovered from COVID-19. This CDR3 reads CASSFAYEQYF. The CDR3 nucleotides are TGCGCCAGCAGCTTCGCCTACGAGCAGTACTTC.